Included here is one T cell receptor (beta chain) sequence, with context. The data derive from a study of blood T cell repertoires in COVID-19. The wider study: Sources were T cells, B-cell-depleted T cells, or PBMCs; the material itself was cDNA or gDNA.

Profiled with immunoSEQ multiplex PCR; TCRdb holds only in-frame clones, not every one. The table includes a few hundred thousand clones, about 89% detected once. Trimming took 7 bases from V and 6 from J; bases not matched to a gene: 11. This CDR3 is 14 amino acids long. Germline V gene data show CDR1 as SQVTM and CDR2 as ANQGSEA. V and J are TRBV29-1 and TRBJ1-4, with 7 bases lining up with TRBD1. Material: peripheral blood. The sequence came from a woman in her forties or fifties with acute or convalescent COVID-19. CDR3 coding DNA: TGCAGCGCTGCCCATGGGACAGCCCATGAAAAACTGTTTTTT. Protein product: CSAAHGTAHEKLFF. Variable domain in full (rest from reference TRBV29-1 and TRBJ1-4): SAVISQKPSRDICQRGTSLTIQCQVDSQVTMMFWYRQQPGQSLTLIATANQGSEATYESGFVIDKFPISRPNLTFSTLTVSNMSPEDSSIYLCSAAHGTAHEKLFFGSGTQLSVL.